These 22 T cell receptor beta chains share one sample of origin, sequenced in a study of shared clonotypes between healthy human individuals (dated by TCRdb to between 2020 and 2021). The method behind the library was the immunoSEQ multiplex PCR assay. TCRdb mirrors the immuneACCESS table, restricted to in-frame sequences. Some clones are absent from its copies; in checked studies, under half trace to an unresolved V gene, and the reason for the others is unknown. The sample has about a million clones on record, about 75% of them singletons. The ten largest clones capture approximately 1.5% of the sample. The sequenced material came from memory CD4+ T cells sorted from blood. The cell subset or site label of this sample denotes: CD45RA-negative fraction. Receptors originate from a man between 18 and 35 years old in good health.

For the CDR3, the DNA is TGTGCCAGCAGCTTAATTGATTCAGGTGAGCAGTTCTTC. Encoded protein: CASSLIDSGEQFF. This rearrangement joins TRBV11-3 to TRBJ2-1; no definite D call. Germline V gives CDR1 SGHNT, CDR2 YENEEA. The CDR3 spans 13 residues. The V end was cut by 2 bases, the J end by 9 bases, with 11 bases between.

This rearrangement joins TRBV29-1 to TRBJ2-1; D is undetermined. The CDR3 sequence is 11 residues long. Looked up from germline, CDR1 is SQVTM and CDR2 is ANQGSEA. Trimming cost V 6 bases and J 3 bases, with 6 bases left between them. The CDR3 coding sequence is TGCAGCGTAGAGCACTACAATGAGCAGTTCTTC. Encoded protein: CSVEHYNEQFF.

The genes are TRBV2 and TRBJ1-3; D remains ambiguous. This CDR3 is built from 16 residues. The V end lost 3 bases, the J end lost 5 bases, and 17 bases lay between the germline ends. Per the germline V gene, CDR1 is SNHLY and CDR2 is FYNNEI. CDR3 protein: CASSDLRAVGRNTIYF. In nucleotides, the CDR3 is TGTGCCAGCAGTGATCTTAGGGCCGTCGGCAGAAACACCATATATTTT. The complete variable domain, with remaining parts taken from reference TRBV2 and TRBJ1-3, reads EPEVTQTPSHQVTQMGQEVILRCVPISNHLYFYWYRQILGQKVEFLVSFYNNEISEKSEIFDDQFSVERPDGSNFTLKIRSTKLEDSAMYFCASSDLRAVGRNTIYFGEGSWLTVV.

This clone has a handful of counts. The genes are TRBV30 and TRBJ2-5; D ambiguous. The CDR3 has 15 residues. Deletions cut 0 bases from V and 7 bases from J, with 18 bases between. Germline CDR1 GTSNPN, CDR2 SVGIG (reference sequence). The DNA of the CDR3 is TGTGCCTGGAGTGTTGAATCTAGTCGAAGAGGGACCCAGTACTTC. Translation: CAWSVESSRRGTQYF.

This chain uses TRBV27 with TRBJ2-4; TRBD2 aligns across 9 bases. The germline V gene encodes CDR1 MNHEY and CDR2 SMNVEV (reference sequence). The CDR3 sequence is 21 residues long. The ends lost 5 bases at V and 0 bases at J; junction bases unmatched: 20. CDR3 bases: TGTGCCAGCAGTCCCTCGAGGTGGCGGGAGGGCGAGGTCCTAGCCAAAAACATTCAGTACTTC. Its protein is CASSPSRWREGEVLAKNIQYF.

The rearrangement uses TRBV7-9 and TRBJ2-7, with D hard to call. Germline loops: CDR1 SEHNR, CDR2 FQNEAQ (reference sequence). Trimming stripped 5 bases from V and 4 bases from J, with 15 bases between. The CDR3 contains 14 residues. The CDR3 region is CASSLGLEPYEQYF. DNA of the CDR3: TGTGCCAGCAGCCTAGGGCTAGAACCGTACGAGCAGTACTTC.

V usage is TRBV12-5 and J usage is TRBJ2-1, with D perhaps matching TRBD1 or TRBD2 (5 bases each). Germline values: CDR1 LGHNT, CDR2 FRNRAP. CDR3 length equals 15 residues. With 2 bases removed from V and 6 bases from J, the gap between germline ends came to 14 bases. CDR3 loop: CASGLSGGTGNEQFF. In nucleotides, the CDR3 is TGTGCTAGTGGTTTGAGTGGTGGGACGGGCAATGAGCAGTTCTTC.

This clone came up once. This chain connects TRBV6-6 to TRBJ1-1; D possibly corresponds to TRBD1 (6 bases). There are 13 residues in the CDR3. CDR1 and CDR2 from the germline V gene are MNHNY and SVGAGI (reference sequence). Trimming shortened V by 6 bases and J by 6 bases, and 14 bases separated the two germline ends. The DNA of the CDR3 is TGTGCCAGCAGCCCCTACAGGGAGGCTGAAGCTTTCTTT. Translating gives CASSPYREAEAFF.

The rearrangement uses TRBV5-1 and TRBJ2-2; no definite D call. The CDR3 loop spans 14 amino acids. V dropped 1 base and J dropped 5 bases, with 9 bases sitting between them. Looked up from germline, CDR1 is SGHRS and CDR2 is YFSETQ. Here the CDR3 reads CASSLNLGTGELFF. The CDR3 nucleotides are TGCGCCAGCAGCTTGAACCTCGGAACCGGGGAGCTGTTTTTT.

There are many counts of this clone. The chain combines TRBV5-1 with TRBJ1-1, with D possibly matching TRBD1 (6 bases). Germline V gene data show CDR1 as SGHRS and CDR2 as YFSETQ. Trimming took 2 bases from V and 2 from J, leaving 13 bases between them. The length of the CDR3 is 15 residues. CDR3 bases: TGCGCCAGCAGCTTAATGGGACACTTAAACACTGAAGCTTTCTTT. This encodes CASSLMGHLNTEAFF.

The chain employs TRBV6-5 and TRBJ2-1; perhaps TRBD1 as D (6 bases). V gave up 7 bases and J gave up 0 bases, with 10 bases separating them. CDR1 is MNHEY and CDR2 is SVGAGI in the germline V gene. CDR3 size: 14 residues. In nucleotides, the CDR3 is TGTGCCAGCAAAAGGGGGAGCTCCTACAATGAGCAGTTCTTC. Amino acids: CASKRGSSYNEQFF.

Concerning this clone itself: The same CDR3 is also encoded by other DNA sequences in this sample. The V gene is TRBV7-9, the J gene TRBJ2-6; D not resolved. The CDR3 sequence is 15 residues long. Germline V CDR1 and CDR2: SEHNR, FQNEAQ (reference sequence). The V gene lost 3 bases and the J gene lost 0 bases, with 6 bases spanning the gap. CDR3 nucleotides: TGTGCCAGCAGCTTTCGCTACTCTGGGGCCAACGTCCTGACTTTC. It specifies CASSFRYSGANVLTF.

This chain uses TRBV11-2 with TRBJ1-1; D uncertain. Trimming removed 4 bases from V and 0 bases from J, with 12 bases in between. This CDR3 spans 15 amino acids. Germline V gene sequence: CDR1 SGHAT, CDR2 FQNNGV. The chain's CDR3 is CASSSDLTMNTEAFF. The CDR3, as DNA: TGTGCCAGCAGCTCGGACCTCACAATGAACACTGAAGCTTTCTTT.

V usage is TRBV7-2 and J usage is TRBJ2-7; 7 bases fit TRBD2. Germline V gives CDR1 SGHTA, CDR2 FQGNSA. The length of the CDR3 is 15 residues. With V trimmed by 5 bases and J by 4 bases, 11 bases remained unmatched. CDR3 amino acids: CASSMGWGGPYEQYF. Here the CDR3 DNA reads TGTGCCAGCAGCATGGGGTGGGGAGGGCCGTACGAGCAGTACTTC.

The chain recombines TRBV2 with TRBJ2-4; TRBD1 might be the D (6 bases). Germline V gene sequence: CDR1 SNHLY, CDR2 FYNNEI. With 3 bases removed from V and 2 bases from J, the gap between germline ends came to 8 bases. This CDR3 has 14 amino acids. CDR3 DNA sequence: TGTGCCAGCAGTGACAGGGGATCCAAAAACATTCAGTACTTC. Translated, it gives CASSDRGSKNIQYF.

This clone was detected only a few times. This chain connects TRBV14 to TRBJ2-7; 12 bases match TRBD1. This CDR3 comprises 16 residues. V shed 3 bases, J shed 3 bases, and the junction held 6 bases outside the gene matches. Looked up from germline, CDR1 is SGHDN and CDR2 is FVKESK. The CDR3 DNA reads as TGTGCCAGCAGCCACCCGGGACAGGGGGCCGTCTACGAGCAGTACTTC. Translated, it gives CASSHPGQGAVYEQYF.

The chain recombines TRBV6-6 with TRBJ1-1; D may be TRBD1 (6 bases). The germline V and J ends were trimmed by 2 bases and 5 bases, with 15 bases remaining between them. This CDR3 is built from 15 residues. Looked up from germline, CDR1 is MNHNY and CDR2 is SVGAGI (reference sequence). CDR3 sequence reads: CASSYTRGGRTEAFF. CDR3 DNA sequence: TGTGCCAGCAGTTACACCAGGGGAGGTAGGACTGAAGCTTTCTTT.

This clone appeared once. The chain uses TRBV27 and TRBJ2-3; 9 bases are shared with TRBD2. The CDR3 length is 16 residues. Trimming took 6 bases from V and 7 from J; bases not matched to a gene: 14. CDR1 is MNHEY, CDR2 SMNVEV, per germline (reference sequence). The CDR3 DNA reads as TGTGCCAGCAGCCCTTTAGCGGGAGACTCAGTAAATACGCAGTATTTT. It is translated as CASSPLAGDSVNTQYF.

Note on this clone: One end of the junction fails to match germline, which may point to a read error. This sample includes further DNA sequences coding for the same CDR3. The rearrangement uses TRBV29-1 and TRBJ1-5; TRBD1 matches at 10 bases. Germline loops: CDR1 SQVTM, CDR2 ANQGSEA. This CDR3 is built from 15 residues. CDR3 nucleotides: TGCAGCGTTGCTGAGGGACAGGGGATACGGCAGCCTCAGCATTTT. It specifies CSVAEGQGIRQPQHF.

V is TRBV6-6 and J is TRBJ2-7; possibly TRBD1 for D (6 bases). Germline V gene lookup returns CDR1 MNHNY and CDR2 SVGAGI (reference sequence). V lost 2 bases and J 5 bases, leaving 13 bases between the germline ends. The CDR3 is 14 amino acids. In DNA, the CDR3 is TGTGCCAGCAGTTACGGGGGCGCTTCCAACGAGCAGTACTTC. Residues: CASSYGGASNEQYF.

The V gene is TRBV5-4, the J gene TRBJ2-1; D is tentatively TRBD1 or TRBD2 (7 bases each). This CDR3 has 16 residues. The germline gives CDR1 SGHNT, CDR2 YYREEE (reference sequence). V lost 4 bases and J 4 bases, leaving 18 bases between the germline ends. CDR3 sequence (DNA): TGTGCCAGCAGCGATTCAGGGGGGGCAGCTTACAATGAGCAGTTCTTC. It translates to CASSDSGGAAYNEQFF.

The gene calls are TRBV14 and TRBJ2-3, with 7 positions matching TRBD2. Germline lookup yields CDR1 SGHDN and CDR2 FVKESK. There are 17 residues in the CDR3. Unmatched junction bases numbered 6, after V lost 0 bases and J lost 0 bases. Here the CDR3 DNA reads TGTGCCAGCAGCCAAGATTGGCCTAGCGGTAGCACAGATACGCAGTATTTT. It codes for CASSQDWPSGSTDTQYF.